These 25 T cell receptor beta chains were all obtained from the same sample, sequenced in a study of blood T cell repertoires in COVID-19 (dated by TCRdb to the early 2020s). Receptors were amplified or captured by the immunoSEQ multiplex PCR assay. TCRdb limited this immuneACCESS table to in-frame rearrangements with V and J called. A share of clones is missing; checked studies link under half to unresolved V genes, and the rest is unexplained. The sample data list a few hundred thousand clones, and around 86% of these were observed just once. Roughly 4.2% of the sample belongs to the ten largest clones. The material sequenced was PBMCs or T cells enriched from blood (not recorded which). The origin of the receptors is a woman aged 40 to 49 with acute COVID-19.

This clone has only a few counts. The sample carries other DNA sequences with the same CDR3. The chain is built from TRBV5-4 and TRBJ1-1; weak D call: TRBD1 (5 bases). This CDR3 spans 13 amino acids. CDR1 SGHNT and CDR2 YYREEE come from the germline V gene (reference sequence). V lost 2 bases to trimming and J lost 2 bases, with 7 bases between them. The CDR3 loop is CASSFDRNTEAFF. The CDR3 DNA is TGTGCCAGCAGCTTTGACAGAAACACTGAAGCTTTCTTT.

The chain recombines TRBV11-3 with TRBJ2-5; weak D call: TRBD2 (6 bases). V lost 5 bases, J lost 4 bases, and 17 bases lay in between. The CDR3 runs to 15 residues. Germline CDR1 SGHNT, CDR2 YENEEA. As DNA, the CDR3 is TGTGCCAGCAGCCCAGGGAGGAGGGGAGGAGAGACCCAGTACTTC. Protein product: CASSPGRRGGETQYF.

The chain couples TRBV29-1 to TRBJ2-1; 8 nucleotides agree with TRBD2. The trim removed 6 bases at V and 5 bases at J, leaving 9 bases unmatched. There are 14 residues in the CDR3. Germline CDR1 is SQVTM and CDR2 is ANQGSEA. CDR3 in amino acids: CSVSRGLDDNEQFF. The CDR3 DNA follows: TGCAGCGTATCCCGGGGACTAGACGACAATGAGCAGTTCTTC.

The rearrangement joins TRBV9 to TRBJ1-2, with 7 bases identical to TRBD1. CDR1 and CDR2 (germline): SGDLS, YYNGEE. The CDR3 extends over 14 amino acids. V shed 3 bases, J shed 7 bases, and the junction held 9 bases outside the gene matches. CDR3 nucleotide sequence: TGTGCCAGCAGCGCCACAACAGGGGTCGGTGGCTACACCTTC. Translated, it gives CASSATTGVGGYTF.

This chain connects TRBV7-3 to TRBJ1-5, with D uncertain. This CDR3 spans 14 amino acids. Germline values: CDR1 SGHTA, CDR2 FQGTGA. V lost 5 bases, J lost 9 bases, and 17 bases lay in between. Here the CDR3 DNA reads TGTGCCAGCAGCCATCGGGTGCCCCGTCGGCCCCAGCATTTT. This translates into CASSHRVPRRPQHF.

The rearrangement uses TRBV7-9 and TRBJ2-3; D may be TRBD2 (6 bases). The CDR3 is 16 residues long. Germline V gives CDR1 SEHNR, CDR2 FQNEAQ (reference sequence). V was shortened by 3 bases and J by 0 bases, with 13 bases between the two germline ends. This chain's CDR3 is CASSFWRGYSTDTQYF. The CDR3 bases are TGTGCCAGCAGCTTCTGGCGGGGATATAGCACAGATACGCAGTATTTT. The full variable domain, completed using reference TRBV7-9 and TRBJ2-3, is DTGVSQNPRHKITKRGQNVTFRCDPISEHNRLYWYRQTLGQGPEFLTYFQNEAQLEKSRLLSDRFSAERPKGSFSTLEIQRTEQGDSAMYLCASSFWRGYSTDTQYFGPGTRLTVL.

This chain joins TRBV27 and TRBJ2-7, with 9 positions matching TRBD1. Germline V gene sequence: CDR1 MNHEY, CDR2 SMNVEV (reference sequence). The CDR3 has 15 residues. Trimming took 5 bases from V and 2 from J; bases not matched to a gene: 7. The DNA of the CDR3 is TGTGCCAGCAGTATTACAGGGGGCCTGACCTACGAGCAGTACTTC. It is translated as CASSITGGLTYEQYF.

The rearrangement uses TRBV6-2 or TRBV6-3 and TRBJ1-6; D uncertain. Trimming took 0 bases from V and 18 from J, leaving 12 bases between them. CDR3 size: 12 residues. From germline, CDR1 is MNHEY and CDR2 SVGEGT. The CDR3 loop reads CASSYSTPPGHF. The CDR3 DNA reads TGTGCCAGCAGTTACTCCACCCCGCCAGGCCACTTT.

The chain links TRBV6-4 to TRBJ2-2; TRBD2 matches 8 bases. J gave up 6 bases and V 8 bases, and 5 bases lay outside the gene matches. This CDR3 contains 13 residues. Germline V gene lookup returns CDR1 MRHNA and CDR2 SNTAGT. The CDR3 DNA sequence: TGTGCCAGCTCCGCGGGGGGAGCCGGGGAGCTGTTTTTT. Residues: CASSAGGAGELFF.

The chain links TRBV3-1 (or the pseudogene TRBV3-2) to TRBJ2-3, with 11 bases matching TRBD2. The CDR3 loop spans 16 amino acids. Germline trimming cut 4 bases from V and 2 bases from J; bases unmatched to any gene: 5. Germline assignment: CDR1 LGHDT and CDR2 YNNKEL (reference sequence). Here the CDR3 reads CASSLIAGGNTDTQYF. The CDR3 coding sequence is TGTGCCAGCAGCCTAATAGCGGGGGGGAACACAGATACGCAGTATTTT.

The V and J genes are TRBV4-1 and TRBJ1-1; 7 bases map to TRBD1. The CDR3 consists of 15 residues. Germline V lookup: CDR1 MGHRA, CDR2 YSYEKL. Losses at the gene ends were 5 bases for V and 6 bases for J; bases not matched to a gene: 12. CDR3 sequence (DNA): TGCGCCAGCAGCTCTCACGGGACAGTGCGCCCTGAAGCTTTCTTT. Its protein is CASSSHGTVRPEAFF.

This sequence joins TRBV4-3 and TRBJ2-5, with D uncertain. V was cut by 1 base and J by 1 base, with 10 bases left in between. CDR1 LGHNA and CDR2 YSLEER come from the germline V gene. There are 15 residues in the CDR3. This CDR3 reads CASSQGQTLQETQYF. For the CDR3, the DNA is TGCGCCAGCAGCCAAGGGCAGACACTCCAAGAGACCCAGTACTTC.

The gene calls are TRBV3-1 (or the pseudogene TRBV3-2) and TRBJ2-5; D may be TRBD2 (5 bases). In germline, CDR1 is LGHDT, CDR2 YNNKEL (reference sequence). The ends were cut back, 1 base at V and 5 bases at J, with 14 bases in the middle. The CDR3 runs to 15 residues. CDR3 in amino acids: CASSQGALARETQYF. The CDR3 bases are TGTGCCAGCAGCCAAGGGGCTCTAGCCCGGGAGACCCAGTACTTC.

This clone was seen a single time. The rearrangement joins TRBV27 to TRBJ1-6; 9 nucleotides line up with TRBD1. The ends lost 6 bases at V and 5 bases at J; junction bases unmatched: 11. CDR3 size: 17 residues. Germline V gives CDR1 MNHEY, CDR2 SMNVEV (reference sequence). CDR3 sequence: CASSQPRTGANNSPLHF. CDR3 coding DNA: TGTGCCAGCAGCCAACCGCGGACAGGGGCTAATAATTCACCCCTCCACTTT.

This clone was observed once. The genes are TRBV3-1 (or the pseudogene TRBV3-2) and TRBJ1-4, with no clear D. The CDR3 contains 11 residues. V lost 3 bases and J 10 bases, leaving 6 bases between the germline ends. The germline CDR1 and CDR2 sequences are LGHDT and YNNKEL (reference sequence). CDR3 in amino acids: CASSQGAKLFF. CDR3 DNA sequence: TGTGCCAGCAGCCAGGGAGCAAAACTGTTTTTT.

This clone turned up a few times. This sequence joins TRBV28 and TRBJ1-1, with unresolved D. Trimming pared 7 bases from V and 0 bases from J, leaving 15 bases between. The CDR3 sequence is 15 residues long. CDR1 and CDR2 (germline): MDHEN, SYDVKM. CDR3 sequence (DNA): TGTGCCAGCATTAAGGTAAGGCGGCTGAACACTGAAGCTTTCTTT. This codes for CASIKVRRLNTEAFF.

The chain couples TRBV7-9 to TRBJ1-2; the D is unclear. The CDR3 runs 16 residues. V lost 7 bases to trimming and J lost 0 bases, with 18 bases between them. Germline CDR1 is SEHNR and CDR2 is FQNEAQ (reference sequence). CDR3 region: CASTYSNRASNYGYTF. In nucleotides, the CDR3 is TGTGCCAGCACCTACTCAAACAGAGCCTCTAACTATGGCTACACCTTC.

This clone has a count of ten or more. This chain connects TRBV19 to TRBJ1-2; unclear D gene. CDR3 length: 12 residues. In germline, CDR1 is LNHDA, CDR2 SQIVND (reference sequence). The V gene lost 8 bases and the J gene lost 4 bases, with 11 bases spanning the gap. CDR3 protein: CASSVPFYGYTF. The DNA of the CDR3 is TGTGCCAGTTCGGTGCCTTTCTATGGCTACACCTTC.

V is TRBV6-2 or TRBV6-3 and J is TRBJ2-3, with 11 bases matching TRBD2. The CDR3 length is 16 residues. Germline V gene data show CDR1 as MNHEY and CDR2 as SVGEGT. The V gene end was trimmed by 4 bases and the J gene end by 5 bases; junction bases not matched to a gene: 8. The CDR3 loop reads CASSSRLAGLGDTQYF. The CDR3 nucleotides read TGTGCCAGCAGTTCCCGACTAGCGGGGCTAGGAGATACGCAGTATTTT.

Note on this clone: Other DNA sequences in the same sample also yield this CDR3. The V and J genes are TRBV18 and TRBJ1-5; TRBD1 matches at 7 bases. This CDR3 is 13 amino acids long. J gave up 4 bases and V 3 bases, and 0 bases lay outside the gene matches. Germline loops: CDR1 KGHSH, CDR2 LQKENI. CDR3: CASSPTGNQPQHF. The CDR3 DNA is TGTGCCAGCTCACCGACAGGGAATCAGCCCCAGCATTTT. Combining the CDR3 with reference TRBV18 and TRBJ1-5 gives the whole variable domain NAGVMQNPRHLVRRRGQEARLRCSPMKGHSHVYWYRQLPEEGLKFMVYLQKENIIDESGMPKERFSAEFPKEGPSILRIQQVVRGDSAAYFCASSPTGNQPQHFGDGTRLSIL.

The rearrangement links TRBV6-5 to TRBJ2-7; TRBD1 matches at 11 bases. Unmatched junction bases numbered 2, after V lost 8 bases and J lost 2 bases. CDR3 size: 13 residues. Germline CDR1 and CDR2: MNHEY and SVGAGI. This CDR3 is CASVGQGAYEQYF. The CDR3 region has the DNA TGTGCCAGCGTGGGACAGGGGGCCTACGAGCAGTACTTC.

The chain links TRBV19 to TRBJ1-5; 8 bases are a match to TRBD1. The CDR3 runs 14 residues. The V segment lost 4 bases and the J segment 8 bases; nucleotides outside the gene matches: 7. Germline CDR1 and CDR2: LNHDA and SQIVND (reference sequence). CDR3 DNA sequence: TGTGCCAGTAGTAGGACAGGGAATAGCGAGCCCCAGCATTTT. This translates into CASSRTGNSEPQHF.

CDR3 protein: CASSLGGTPDTQYF. The DNA for the CDR3 is TGCGCCAGCAGCTTGGGTGGGACTCCAGATACGCAGTATTTT. This chain connects TRBV5-1 to TRBJ2-3, with a weak D call TRBD2 (6 bases). The CDR3 runs to 14 residues. V shed 0 bases and J shed 4 bases, with 9 bases lying between them. Germline V CDR1 and CDR2: SGHRS, YFSETQ. Filled out from reference TRBV5-1 and TRBJ2-3, the complete variable domain reads KAGVTQTPRYLIKTRGQQVTLSCSPISGHRSVSWYQQTPGQGLQFLFEYFSETQRNKGNFPGRFSGRQFSNSRSEMNVSTLELGDSALYLCASSLGGTPDTQYFGPGTRLTVL.

This clone was picked up a small number of times. This chain joins TRBV18 and TRBJ1-1; 8 positions match TRBD1. V was pared by 5 bases and J by 5 bases, with 10 bases of the junction left unmatched. The germline CDR1 and CDR2 sequences are KGHSH and LQKENI. This CDR3 has 15 amino acids. CDR3 sequence reads: CASSFGQGRLTEAFF. The DNA for the CDR3 is TGTGCCAGCTCATTTGGACAGGGACGGTTGACTGAAGCTTTCTTT.

In this sample, this clone turned up a few times. V gene TRBV6-5 combines with J gene TRBJ1-1; D unresolved. Germline V gives CDR1 MNHEY, CDR2 SVGAGI. V lost 6 bases to trimming and J lost 3 bases, with 17 bases between them. This CDR3 has 15 residues. The CDR3 is CASSRTTGRDTEAFF. The CDR3 DNA reads as TGTGCCAGCAGCAGGACGACGGGGAGGGACACTGAAGCTTTCTTT.